These 17 T cell receptor beta chains were sequenced from one sample in a study of blood T cells in healthy people across ages. A sample-barcoded 5' primer and a J-beta primer mix were used in a second PCR of roughly 7 to 12 cycles. One entry per CDR3 protein results from TCRdb running MiXCR on the 5' RACE reads. The sample shows about 780,000 distinct CDR3 sequences, roughly 26% of them seen only once. The same data also went into a second study, on T cells of mothers and their children.

Sample: blood. The receptors were gathered from a boy between 10 and 17 years old in good health.

This clonotype was counted only a few times. The chain couples TRBV6-6 to TRBJ2-1; TRBD1 matches 9 bases. CDR1 and CDR2 (germline): MNHNY, SVGAGI (reference sequence). V trimming: 5 bases; J trimming: 8 bases; junction bases outside the gene matches: 4. CDR3 length: 13 amino acids. DNA for the CDR3: TGTGCCAGCAGTCGGGACAGGGAGGATGAGCAGTTCTTC. It codes for CASSRDREDEQFF.

The chain couples TRBV5-1 to TRBJ1-3; D gene unclear. The V end lost 0 bases, the J end lost 7 bases, and 14 bases lay between the germline ends. This CDR3 contains 15 residues. Germline values: CDR1 SGHRS, CDR2 YFSETQ. DNA of the CDR3: TGCGCCAGCAGCTTGGGGGCCTACCTCGGGAACACCATATATTTT. This gives the protein CASSLGAYLGNTIYF. The full variable domain, completed using reference TRBV5-1 and TRBJ1-3, is KAGVTQTPRYLIKTRGQQVTLSCSPISGHRSVSWYQQTPGQGLQFLFEYFSETQRNKGNFPGRFSGRQFSNSRSEMNVSTLELGDSALYLCASSLGAYLGNTIYFGEGSWLTVV.

As concerns this clonotype: The CDR3 carries no conserved terminal phenylalanine or tryptophan, so it likely arises from a read error. The rearrangement joins TRBV7-6 to TRBJ1-5; D is ambiguous. The CDR3 is made up of 13 amino acids. Germline values: CDR1 SGHVS, CDR2 FNYEAQ. V lost 4 bases, J lost 4 bases, and 8 bases lay in between. CDR3 region: CASSSSGNQPQHS. In DNA form, the CDR3 reads TGTGCCAGCAGCTCAAGTGGTAATCAGCCCCAGCATTCT.

The rearrangement uses TRBV12-3 or TRBV12-4 and TRBJ1-1; D not certain. This CDR3 region has 13 residues. The V gene lost 3 bases and the J gene lost 7 bases, with 12 bases spanning the gap. CDR3 coding DNA: TGTGCCAGCAGTTTGACGGGGTATGGTGAAGCTTTCTTT. It encodes CASSLTGYGEAFF.

Regarding this clonotype: Since the CDR3 does not end with the conserved phenylalanine or tryptophan, this likely comes from a read error. V gene TRBV4-1 combines with J gene TRBJ1-1; perhaps TRBD1 as D (5 bases). This CDR3 has 15 residues. The V and J ends lost 0 bases and 7 bases respectively, with 15 bases between them. CDR1 and CDR2 (germline): MGHRA, YSYEKL. The CDR3 loop reads CASSQERTTEFEAFL. In nucleotides, the CDR3 is TGCGCCAGCAGCCAAGAAAGGACAACGGAATTTGAAGCTTTCCTT.

V usage is TRBV20-1 and J usage is TRBJ2-4, with 7 bases that match TRBD1. After removal of 6 bases from V and 1 base from J, the junction contained 9 bases not matched to a gene. The CDR3 runs 15 residues. CDR1 DFQATT and CDR2 SNEGSKA come from the germline V gene (reference sequence). The CDR3 here is CSAPRQGRAKNIQYF. The CDR3 nucleotides are TGCAGTGCGCCACGACAGGGAAGGGCCAAAAACATTCAGTACTTC.

This clonotype has a handful of counts. The chain has TRBV5-5 and TRBJ1-6, with 8 bases identical to TRBD1. This CDR3 has 17 residues. The V gene end was trimmed by 0 bases and the J gene end by 10 bases; junction bases not matched to a gene: 12. CDR1 is SGHKS, CDR2 YYEKEE, per germline (reference sequence). The CDR3 coding sequence is TGTGCCAGCAGCTTGGGGTTTCAGGGGGCGAGGTGGTCACCCCTCCACTTT. It encodes CASSLGFQGARWSPLHF.

The chain has TRBV27 and TRBJ2-3; tentative D call: TRBD2 (5 bases). V shed 3 bases and J shed 1 base, with 23 bases lying between them. This CDR3 region has 19 residues. Germline assignment: CDR1 MNHEY and CDR2 SMNVEV (reference sequence). The CDR3 DNA sequence: TGTGCCAGCAGTTTTATCCTGACGAGTCCAGACTATGGCACAGATACGCAGTATTTT. Residues: CASSFILTSPDYGTDTQYF.

This chain joins TRBV19 and TRBJ1-2, with a weak D call TRBD1 (6 bases). The V end lost 4 bases, the J end lost 5 bases, and 14 bases lay between the germline ends. CDR1 LNHDA and CDR2 SQIVND come from the germline V gene (reference sequence). The CDR3 extends over 14 amino acids. The CDR3 DNA follows: TGTGCCAGTAGTACCACCGGGACAAGTTATGGCTACACCTTC. Protein: CASSTTGTSYGYTF. Variable domain in full (rest from reference TRBV19 and TRBJ1-2): DGGITQSPKYLFRKEGQNVTLSCEQNLNHDAMYWYRQDPGQGLRLIYYSQIVNDFQKGDIAEGYSVSREKKESFPLTVTSAQKNPTAFYLCASSTTGTSYGYTFGSGTRLTVV.

This sequence joins TRBV9 and TRBJ2-5; D remains ambiguous. The V and J ends lost 1 base and 4 bases respectively, with 8 bases between them. This CDR3 has 13 amino acids. The germline CDR1 and CDR2 sequences are SGDLS and YYNGEE. The CDR3 sequence: CASSVSVGETQYF. CDR3 coding DNA: TGTGCCAGCAGCGTATCAGTAGGAGAGACCCAGTACTTC.

The V and J genes are TRBV19 and TRBJ1-2, with D maybe TRBD1 (6 bases). The CDR3 consists of 14 residues. V was pared by 6 bases and J by 3 bases, with 14 bases between. In germline, CDR1 is LNHDA, CDR2 SQIVND (reference sequence). CDR3 loop: CASRQGGLDYGYTF. The DNA for the CDR3 is TGTGCCAGTAGACAAGGGGGGCTGGACTATGGCTACACCTTC.

This clonotype has just a few counts. This chain connects TRBV7-3 to TRBJ2-1, with 9 bases fitting TRBD2. The J segment lost 9 bases and the V segment lost 2 bases, leaving 8 bases of the junction unmatched. Germline V gene data show CDR1 as SGHTA and CDR2 as FQGTGA. This CDR3 has 15 amino acids. The CDR3, as DNA: TGTGCCAGCAGCTTAGCGGGGGGGCCTATGGGTGAGCAGTTCTTC. It yields the protein CASSLAGGPMGEQFF. Full variable domain (remainder filled in from reference TRBV7-3 and TRBJ2-1): GAGVSQTPSNKVTEKGKYVELRCDPISGHTALYWYRQSLGQGPEFLIYFQGTGAADDSGLPNDRFFAVRPEGSVSTLKIQRTERGDSAVYLCASSLAGGPMGEQFFGPGTRLTVL.

The rearrangement links TRBV27 to TRBJ2-7; 9 bases are a match to TRBD2. The CDR3 contains 13 residues. In germline, CDR1 is MNHEY, CDR2 SMNVEV (reference sequence). J gave up 2 bases and V 8 bases, and 4 bases lay outside the gene matches. The CDR3 DNA follows: TGTGCCAGCGCAGCGGGGGGACCCTACGAGCAGTACTTC. This gives the protein CASAAGGPYEQYF.

Concerning this clonotype itself: One junction end does not reproduce the germline sequence, and a read error may be involved. V and J are TRBV4-2 and TRBJ2-5, with TRBD1 matching over 7 bases. The J call may be in error: the DNA end matches TRBJ2-7 better. The CDR3 loop spans 16 amino acids. From germline, CDR1 is LGHNA and CDR2 YNFKEQ. The CDR3 bases are TGTGCCAGCAGCCCCTCAGGGGGTGTAGGATCCTGCGAGCAGTACTTC. It translates to CASSPSGGVGSCEQYF.

A few counts support this clonotype. The chain has TRBV10-3 and TRBJ2-4, with 10 bases that match TRBD1. Germline V lookup: CDR1 ENHRY, CDR2 SYGVKD. The length of the CDR3 is 16 residues. The J segment lost 1 base and the V segment lost 5 bases, leaving 5 bases of the junction unmatched. The CDR3 sequence: CAISKTGGAAKNIQYF. The CDR3 bases are TGTGCCATCAGTAAGACAGGGGGCGCCGCCAAAAACATTCAGTACTTC.

This clonotype was counted a few times. One junction end disagrees with the germline gene, perhaps due to a read error. V gene TRBV3-1 combines with J gene TRBJ2-2; tentatively, D is TRBD2 (6 bases). The CDR3 is made up of 16 amino acids. The germline CDR1 and CDR2 sequences are LGHDT and YNNKEL (reference sequence). The CDR3 region is CASSQGGGSDTGELFF. DNA for the CDR3: TGTGCCAGCAGCCAGGGAGGTGGGTCCGACACCGGGGAACTGTTTTTT.

This clonotype was counted between two and nine times. V usage is TRBV6-1 and J usage is TRBJ2-6, with 7 positions matching TRBD2. J lost 4 bases, V lost 5 bases, and 8 bases had no gene match. Germline lookup yields CDR1 MNHNS and CDR2 SASEGT. The CDR3 extends over 16 amino acids. CDR3 sequence reads: CASSPGGGRGANVLTF. In DNA form, the CDR3 reads TGTGCCAGCAGTCCGGGGGGAGGCCGGGGGGCCAACGTCCTGACTTTC.